This TCR beta chain was identified during a study of OX40 agonist ivuxolimab in advanced cancers. Study in general: The diagnoses of dose-escalation patients were hepatocellular carcinoma, melanoma, renal cell or head and neck cancer. Study-wide results and caveats: Averaged across samples, CD8+ T cells carried more expanded clones than CD4+ did. A proportion of nonresponders additionally exhibited low normalized T-cell clonal expansion.

Clones were read by immunoSEQ multiplex PCR, and TCRdb kept only the in-frame ones, dropping some. The sample holds tens of thousands of clones, about 88% seen once. Collection of blood occurred at baseline, at cycle 4 day 1, and at cycle 7 day 1. Note on this clone: Antigen specificity is unknown.

The V gene lost 0 bases and the J gene lost 4 bases, with 12 bases spanning the gap. Germline CDR1 and CDR2: MGHRA and YSYEKL. The CDR3 length is 15 residues. The sequenced sample was CD4+ or CD8+ T cells sorted from blood, obtained in a trial of the OX40 agonist ivuxolimab. V and J are TRBV4-1 and TRBJ1-2, with D possibly matching TRBD1 (6 bases). This TCR came from an adult with an advanced solid tumor such as melanoma, head and neck, liver or kidney cancer. For the CDR3, the DNA is TGCGCCAGCAGCCAAGATCGGGCAGGGGCCTATGGCTACACCTTC. Translation gives CASSQDRAGAYGYTF.